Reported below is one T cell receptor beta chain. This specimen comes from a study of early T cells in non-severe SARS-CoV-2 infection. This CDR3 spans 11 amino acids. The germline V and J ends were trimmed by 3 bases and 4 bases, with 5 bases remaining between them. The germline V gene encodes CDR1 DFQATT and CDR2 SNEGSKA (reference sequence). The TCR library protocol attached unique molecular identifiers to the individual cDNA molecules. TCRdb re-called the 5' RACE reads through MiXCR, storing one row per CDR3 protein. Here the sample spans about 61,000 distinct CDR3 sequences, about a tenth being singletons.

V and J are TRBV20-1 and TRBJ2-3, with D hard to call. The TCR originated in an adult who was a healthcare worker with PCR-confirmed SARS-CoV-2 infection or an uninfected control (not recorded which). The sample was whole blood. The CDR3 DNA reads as TGCAGTGCTAGGGGGTCAGATACGCAGTATTTT. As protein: CSARGSDTQYF.